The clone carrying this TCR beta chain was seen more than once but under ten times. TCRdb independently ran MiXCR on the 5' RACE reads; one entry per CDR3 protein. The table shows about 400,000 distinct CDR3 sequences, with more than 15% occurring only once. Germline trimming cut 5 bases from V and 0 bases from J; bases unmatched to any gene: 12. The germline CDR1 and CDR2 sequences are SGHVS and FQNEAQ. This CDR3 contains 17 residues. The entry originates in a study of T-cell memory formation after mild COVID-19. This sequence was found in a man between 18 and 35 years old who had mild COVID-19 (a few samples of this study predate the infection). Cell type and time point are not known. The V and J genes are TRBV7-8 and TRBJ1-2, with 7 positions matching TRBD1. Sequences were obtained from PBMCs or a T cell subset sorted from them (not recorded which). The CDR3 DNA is TGTGCCAGCAGCCCGAGGGGTCCCGGACAGGCTAACTATGGCTACACCTTC. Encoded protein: CASSPRGPGQANYGYTF.